What follows are 19 T cell receptor beta chains derived from one specimen sequenced in a study of T cell responses to AZD1222 COVID-19 vaccine (dated by TCRdb to 2020 to 2022). The protocol used for the library was the immunoSEQ multiplex PCR assay. TCRdb limited this immuneACCESS table to in-frame rearrangements with V and J called. A share of clones is missing; checked studies link under half to unresolved V genes, and the rest is unexplained. The sample yields roughly 110,000 clones; 92% were counted once. The top ten constitute approximately 8.9% of the sample. The sample's time point label, decoded: about 28 days (+/-7) after the second vaccine dose. The sequenced sample was peripheral blood, obtained 28 days after the second AZD1222 dose. These receptors all stem from an adult who received the AZD1222 COVID-19 vaccine.

The chain joins TRBV24-1 to TRBJ2-2, with D unresolved. CDR1 KGHDR and CDR2 SFDVKD come from the germline V gene. This CDR3 contains 12 residues. V dropped 2 bases and J dropped 4 bases, with 1 base sitting between them. The CDR3 region has the DNA TGTGCCACCAGTGATTCCACCGGGGAGCTGTTTTTT. This sequence encodes CATSDSTGELFF.

This clone was seen just once. The chain carries TRBV25-1 and TRBJ2-5, with 10 bases fitting TRBD2. After removal of 2 bases from V and 5 bases from J, the junction contained 11 bases not matched to a gene. CDR1 and CDR2 from the germline V gene are MGHDK and SYGVNS. This CDR3 spans 17 amino acids. CDR3 DNA: TGTGCCAGCAGTGAACCCACCCCTAGCGGGGGATTCGAGACCCAGTACTTC. Protein sequence: CASSEPTPSGGFETQYF. Together with reference TRBV25-1 and TRBJ2-5, the CDR3 gives the full variable domain: EADIYQTPRYLVIGTGKKITLECSQTMGHDKMYWYQQDPGMELHLIHYSYGVNSTEKGDLSSESTVSRIRTEHFPLTLESARPSHTSQYLCASSEPTPSGGFETQYFGPGTRLLVL.

The V and J genes are TRBV19 and TRBJ2-1, with 9 positions matching TRBD2. V gave up 5 bases and J gave up 0 bases; unmatched junction bases: 8. Germline V CDR1 and CDR2: LNHDA, SQIVND (reference sequence). CDR3 length equals 17 residues. DNA for the CDR3: TGTGCCAGTAGTCTCCCAGCGGGAGGCCGCTCCTACAATGAGCAGTTCTTC. Translated, it gives CASSLPAGGRSYNEQFF.

The rearrangement uses TRBV28 and TRBJ2-5; 10 bases are a match to TRBD2. CDR1 is MDHEN, CDR2 SYDVKM, per germline. This CDR3 is 17 amino acids long. After removal of 6 bases from V and 2 bases from J, the junction contained 12 bases not matched to a gene. The CDR3 DNA reads TGTGCCAGCAGCCGAGACGGACTAGCGGAAAGACAAGAGACCCAGTACTTC. It yields the protein CASSRDGLAERQETQYF.

The chain recombines TRBV7-2 with TRBJ2-2, with a weak D call TRBD1 (5 bases). V was clipped by 4 bases and J by 6 bases, with 12 bases between them. The germline gives CDR1 SGHTA, CDR2 FQGNSA. The CDR3 has 14 residues. For the CDR3, the DNA is TGTGCCAGCAGCTCAGGACAACCACCCGGGGAGCTGTTTTTT. It specifies CASSSGQPPGELFF.

The chain uses TRBV19 and TRBJ1-5; no clear D. The CDR3 loop spans 15 amino acids. The germline V gene encodes CDR1 LNHDA and CDR2 SQIVND (reference sequence). V lost 3 bases and J 6 bases, leaving 15 bases between the germline ends. The CDR3 coding sequence is TGTGCCAGTAGTATCCAGGAGCCAAGGAGTCAGCCCCAGCATTTT. Translation gives CASSIQEPRSQPQHF.

The V call is TRBV7-9, the J call TRBJ1-3, with D unclear. There are 14 residues in the CDR3. V gave up 3 bases and J gave up 0 bases, with 6 bases separating them. Germline-derived CDR1 and CDR2 are SEHNR and FQNEAQ (reference sequence). The CDR3 sequence is CASSFLDSGNTIYF. The CDR3 DNA sequence: TGTGCCAGCAGCTTCCTTGACTCTGGAAACACCATATATTTT.

This clone was seen once. This chain uses TRBV19 with TRBJ1-4; maybe TRBD1 (5 bases). Trimming took 3 bases from V and 8 from J, leaving 13 bases between them. The CDR3 contains 14 residues. CDR1 and CDR2 from the germline V gene are LNHDA and SQIVND (reference sequence). The CDR3 loop reads CASSMGGVGEKLFF. In DNA, the CDR3 is TGTGCCAGTAGTATGGGAGGGGTAGGAGAAAAACTGTTTTTT. The full variable domain, its missing parts supplied by reference TRBV19 and TRBJ1-4, is DGGITQSPKYLFRKEGQNVTLSCEQNLNHDAMYWYRQDPGQGLRLIYYSQIVNDFQKGDIAEGYSVSREKKESFPLTVTSAQKNPTAFYLCASSMGGVGEKLFFGSGTQLSVL.

The CDR3 bases are TGTGCCAGCAGCTTATTGGGGGCGACCTTCCAGACCCAGTACTTC. It translates to CASSLLGATFQTQYF. The rearrangement links TRBV7-3 to TRBJ2-5; D is possibly TRBD1 (6 bases). Trimming stripped 2 bases from V and 6 bases from J, with 16 bases between. The CDR3 covers 15 residues. Germline lookup yields CDR1 SGHTA and CDR2 FQGTGA.

This chain joins TRBV15 and TRBJ1-3, with a tentative D call TRBD1 (5 bases). The V gene lost 0 bases and the J gene lost 4 bases, with 10 bases spanning the gap. The CDR3 length is 15 residues. Germline loops: CDR1 LNHNV, CDR2 YYDKDF (reference sequence). The CDR3 loop is CATSRDLHRGNTIYF. The CDR3 DNA sequence: TGTGCCACCAGCAGAGACCTACACAGGGGAAACACCATATATTTT.

The chain employs TRBV4-1 and TRBJ2-5; D gene ambiguous. Germline V gives CDR1 MGHRA, CDR2 YSYEKL. The length of the CDR3 is 15 residues. V shed 2 bases and J shed 4 bases, with 14 bases lying between them. In DNA form, the CDR3 reads TGCGCCAGCAGCCAACTATCACGGGTGGGAGAGACCCAGTACTTC. It codes for CASSQLSRVGETQYF.

The rearrangement links TRBV9 to TRBJ2-3, with D maybe TRBD2 (5 bases). CDR3 size: 16 residues. V was shortened by 0 bases and J by 0 bases, with 11 bases between the two germline ends. The germline CDR1 and CDR2 sequences are SGDLS and YYNGEE. The DNA for the CDR3 is TGTGCCAGCAGCGTAGAGGGAGCGGTTAGCACAGATACGCAGTATTTT. It yields the protein CASSVEGAVSTDTQYF.

The rearrangement uses TRBV11-3 and TRBJ2-1; D remains unclear. V was pared by 0 bases and J by 8 bases, with 5 bases between. The CDR3 consists of 12 residues. The germline gives CDR1 SGHNT, CDR2 YENEEA. The CDR3 sequence is CASSLETHEQFF. Here the CDR3 DNA reads TGTGCCAGCAGCTTAGAAACCCATGAGCAGTTCTTC. Complete variable domain (other parts from reference TRBV11-3 and TRBJ2-1): EAGVVQSPRYKIIEKKQPVAFWCNPISGHNTLYWYLQNLGQGPELLIRYENEEAVDDSQLPKDRFSAERLKGVDSTLKIQPAELGDSAVYLCASSLETHEQFFGPGTRLTVL.

This clone was counted a single time. The chain links TRBV5-1 to TRBJ2-1, with D possibly matching TRBD1 (6 bases). This CDR3 is 16 amino acids long. Germline loops: CDR1 SGHRS, CDR2 YFSETQ. Trimming took 1 base from V and 4 from J, leaving 15 bases between them. CDR3 region: CASSLSGAELYNEQFF. CDR3 in DNA: TGCGCCAGCAGCTTGTCAGGGGCGGAACTGTACAATGAGCAGTTCTTC.

This chain uses TRBV7-2 with TRBJ1-5, with 10 nucleotides matching TRBD1. The CDR3 runs to 16 residues. V dropped 5 bases and J dropped 1; count of bases not matched to a gene: 5. Germline CDR1 is SGHTA and CDR2 is FQGNSA. CDR3: CASSLWTGGSNQPQHF. As DNA, the CDR3 is TGTGCCAGCAGCCTTTGGACAGGGGGGAGCAATCAGCCCCAGCATTTT.

The chain carries TRBV19 and TRBJ1-1, with 12 bases aligning to TRBD1. Germline V lookup: CDR1 LNHDA, CDR2 SQIVND (reference sequence). V was pared by 3 bases and J by 0 bases, with 8 bases of the junction left unmatched. This CDR3 is built from 18 residues. The CDR3 here is CASSMRLGQGALNTEAFF. The CDR3 DNA is TGTGCCAGTAGTATGAGGTTGGGACAGGGGGCCTTGAACACTGAAGCTTTCTTT.

This clone has a handful of counts. The chain carries TRBV6-2 or TRBV6-3 and TRBJ2-1, with TRBD1 as a possible D gene (6 bases). CDR3 size: 14 residues. Germline loops: CDR1 MNHEY, CDR2 SVGEGT. V gave up 5 bases and J gave up 5 bases, with 13 bases separating them. This CDR3 reads CASSTQGPHNEQFF. As DNA, the CDR3 is TGTGCCAGCAGTACTCAGGGGCCCCACAATGAGCAGTTCTTC.

The count of this clone is one. The J gene is TRBJ1-2, the V gene TRBV19; tentative D call: TRBD1 (5 bases). Trimming removed 3 bases from V and 4 bases from J, with 9 bases in between. Germline-derived CDR1 and CDR2 are LNHDA and SQIVND (reference sequence). CDR3 size: 13 residues. The CDR3 DNA reads as TGTGCCAGTAGTATTGAGGGGACCTATGGCTACACCTTC. This sequence encodes CASSIEGTYGYTF.

The chain joins TRBV9 to TRBJ2-5; TRBD2 aligns across 10 bases. In germline, CDR1 is SGDLS, CDR2 YYNGEE. The CDR3 has 17 residues. The ends lost 0 bases at V and 0 bases at J; junction bases unmatched: 5. CDR3 in amino acids: CASSVDGSGGYQETQYF. In DNA, the CDR3 is TGTGCCAGCAGCGTAGATGGTAGCGGGGGGTACCAAGAGACCCAGTACTTC.